The sequence of this T cell receptor (beta chain) was determined in a study of beta chain features in type 1 diabetes. Overall study findings and caveats: Patients with Type 1 diabetes showed moderately but significantly shorter TCRB CDR3s in all four CD4+ subsets.

The V segment lost 7 bases and the J segment 5 bases; nucleotides outside the gene matches: 10. The germline gives CDR1 SGHAT, CDR2 FQDESV (reference sequence). This CDR3 spans 14 amino acids. Reverse transcription of all isolated RNA meant that expressed TCRB transcripts were sequenced. Measured with immunoSEQ multiplex PCR; TCRdb has only the in-frame clones, and not every one. This table has about 15,000 clones, roughly two thirds appearing once. Comment on this clone: Its antigen is still unknown.

Naive, central memory, regulatory and stem cell-like memory cells within the CD4+ compartment were sorted using CD45RO/CCR7/CD25/CD127/CD95/CD27. This sequence originates from a man aged 30 to 45 with type 1 diabetes. The sample comprised stem cell memory CD4+ T cells from blood. The gene calls are TRBV11-1 and TRBJ2-5; 7 bases are a match to TRBD1. CDR3 nucleotide sequence: TGTGCCAGCACCCCCGAGGGGGCTGGGGAGACCCAGTACTTC. Its protein product is CASTPEGAGETQYF.